This TCR beta chain was sequenced in a study of blood T cells in healthy people across ages. About the study: Per two T cells, about one barcoded beta molecule was captured through template switching.

This clonotype was seen repeatedly, ten times or more. The antigen remains unidentified. Study-level findings and limits: A strong correlation was seen between TCR beta diversity and naive T cell percentage. Naive CD4+ cells and diversity were both higher in long-lived donors than in aged donors.

V was pared by 5 bases and J by 1 base, with 10 bases between. Per germline, CDR1 SGHTA and CDR2 FQGNSA. The length of the CDR3 is 14 residues. The use of a sample-barcoded 5' primer and a J-beta primer mix characterized a second PCR of roughly 7 to 12 cycles. A 12-random-nucleotide template-switch adaptor tagged each cDNA molecule. TCRdb ran MiXCR on the 5' RACE reads and lists one entry per CDR3 protein. Seen here are approximately 800,000 distinct CDR3 sequences, 50% to 65% observed once, and the top ten hold 40% to 50%. The TCR originated in a man older than 75 in good health. The chain is built from TRBV7-2 and TRBJ2-3; D is unresolved. The sample consisted of blood. The CDR3 coding sequence is TGTGCCAGCAGCCTCGACTCCCGCACAGATACGCAGTATTTT. Protein product: CASSLDSRTDTQYF. Drawing the rest from reference TRBV7-2 and TRBJ2-3, the complete variable domain is GAGVSQSPSNKVTEKGKDVELRCDPISGHTALYWYRQSLGQGLEFLIYFQGNSAPDKSGLPSDRFSAERTGGSVSTLTIQRTQQEDSAVYLCASSLDSRTDTQYFGPGTRLTVL.